This T cell receptor (beta chain) was recorded in a study of T cell responses to AZD1222 COVID-19 vaccine. Broader study findings: Spike-specific TCR depth and breadth grew after two AZD1222 doses. A mostly white British donor set with more females was recruited, and clonal diversity was possibly underestimated. It was only after the peak T cell response that any repertoires were sampled.

Data came from immunoSEQ multiplex PCR; TCRdb stores just in-frame clones and leaves some out. The table shows under 200,000 clones, with roughly 93% occurring only once. Of note for this clone: Antigen specificity is unknown.

The CDR3 is 13 amino acids. J lost 7 bases, V lost 7 bases, and 10 bases had no gene match. Germline CDR1 SQVTM, CDR2 ANQGSEA. This material consisted of peripheral blood, taken on day 0 of AZD1222 vaccination. This sequence joins TRBV29-1 and TRBJ1-2; 9 bases are shared with TRBD1. The sequence came from an adult in good health. The CDR3 nucleotides are TGCAGCGACGACAGGGGGGATGATAGTGGCTACACCTTC. Translation: CSDDRGDDSGYTF.